Listed here are 11 T cell receptor beta chains from one sample, sequenced in a study of T cells in Graves' hyperthyroidism and ophthalmopathy. From RNA transcripts, TCR beta CDR3 regions were amplified. A first-round RT-PCR of the TCR CDR3 used the HTBI primer set. One entry per CDR3 protein results from TCRdb running MiXCR on the multiplex PCR reads. The table shows under 350,000 distinct CDR3 sequences, with about 18% occurring only once. The specimen sequenced was blood. These receptors came from a woman aged 45-65 years with Graves' hyperthyroidism.

The gene calls are TRBV2 and TRBJ2-1; possibly TRBD1 for D (6 bases). CDR1 SNHLY and CDR2 FYNNEI come from the germline V gene. The CDR3 covers 14 residues. The V end was cut by 4 bases, the J end by 5 bases, with 12 bases between. The CDR3 nucleotides are TGTGCCAGCAGTGTCCAGGGGCCCCACAATGAGCAGTTCTTC. As protein: CASSVQGPHNEQFF.

This clonotype was observed many times. The V call is TRBV18, the J call TRBJ1-3; TRBD1 might be the D (5 bases). V dropped 1 base and J dropped 4 bases, with 8 bases sitting between them. Germline V gene sequence: CDR1 KGHSH, CDR2 LQKENI. The CDR3 is 14 residues long. The CDR3 DNA reads TGTGCCAGCTCACCACAGGGGAGCGGAAACACCATATATTTT. Residues: CASSPQGSGNTIYF.

The chain is built from TRBV12-3 or TRBV12-4 and TRBJ1-2; weak D call: TRBD1 (5 bases). The CDR3 length is 13 residues. V lost 0 bases and J lost 7, with 9 bases in between. In DNA form, the CDR3 reads TGTGCCAGCAGTTTAGCTGGGGCGGGTGGCTACACCTTC. Translating it yields CASSLAGAGGYTF.

This sequence joins TRBV7-9 and TRBJ2-7; a possible D gene is TRBD2 (5 bases). The CDR3 is 14 amino acids. V gave up 5 bases and J gave up 5 bases, with 16 bases separating them. The germline V gene encodes CDR1 SEHNR and CDR2 FQNEAQ (reference sequence). The CDR3 DNA reads as TGTGCCAGCAGCCCCCTCAGCCCTAGCCACGAGCAGTACTTC. This gives the protein CASSPLSPSHEQYF. Full variable domain (rest looked up from reference TRBV7-9 and TRBJ2-7): DTGVSQNPRHKITKRGQNVTFRCDPISEHNRLYWYRQTLGQGPEFLTYFQNEAQLEKSRLLSDRFSAERPKGSFSTLEIQRTEQGDSAMYLCASSPLSPSHEQYFGPGTRLTVT.

The chain joins TRBV10-1 to TRBJ1-2, with D uncertain. Trimming left V 6 bases short and J 2 bases short, with 10 bases between. CDR1 is WNHNN and CDR2 is SYGVQD in the germline V gene (reference sequence). The CDR3 covers 13 residues. This CDR3 reads CASSATENYGYTF. The CDR3 coding sequence is TGCGCCAGCAGCGCCACAGAAAACTATGGCTACACCTTC.

The chain couples TRBV4-1 to TRBJ2-1, with D perhaps matching TRBD1 or TRBD2 (5 bases each). V was pared by 4 bases and J by 1 base, with 8 bases between. CDR3 length: 14 amino acids. From germline, CDR1 is MGHRA and CDR2 YSYEKL. The CDR3 DNA reads TGCGCCAGCAGCCCAGAGGGGTCCTACAATGAGCAGTTCTTC. It encodes CASSPEGSYNEQFF.

DNA for the CDR3: TGCAGCGTCCTAAATAGCGGGAGCGATGAGCAGTTCTTC. It codes for CSVLNSGSDEQFF. The chain couples TRBV29-1 to TRBJ2-1; 9 nucleotides line up with TRBD2. V shed 6 bases, J shed 8 bases, and the junction held 8 bases outside the gene matches. The germline V gene has CDR1 SQVTM and CDR2 ANQGSEA. The CDR3 runs to 13 residues.

In its sample, this clonotype was seen many times. The V call is TRBV20-1, the J call TRBJ2-3, with 7 bases matching TRBD2. The CDR3 length is 14 residues. Trimming took 3 bases from V and 3 from J; bases not matched to a gene: 6. CDR1 is DFQATT and CDR2 is SNEGSKA in the germline V gene (reference sequence). The CDR3, as DNA: TGCAGTGCTAGCGGGAGGCGGGAGACAGATACGCAGTATTTT. This gives the protein CSASGRRETDTQYF.

The chain employs TRBV7-9 and TRBJ2-1, with 10 bases identical to TRBD1. V lost 3 bases and J lost 8; bases outside the gene matches: 10. The CDR3 is made up of 16 amino acids. Germline V gene sequence: CDR1 SEHNR, CDR2 FQNEAQ (reference sequence). The CDR3 here is CASSFIGTGVSDEQFF. CDR3 bases: TGTGCCAGCAGCTTCATCGGGACAGGGGTTAGTGATGAGCAGTTCTTC.

This chain links TRBV15 with TRBJ2-6, with 8 bases lining up with TRBD1. Trimming cost V 0 bases and J 2 bases; bases outside gene matches: 12. Germline assignment: CDR1 LNHNV and CDR2 YYDKDF (reference sequence). The CDR3 runs to 20 residues. The CDR3 here is CATSREGVGQGYAGANVLTF. The CDR3 region has the DNA TGTGCCACCAGCAGAGAGGGGGTCGGACAGGGATACGCTGGGGCCAACGTCCTGACTTTC.

As for this clonotype: The junction differs from germline at one of its ends, possibly a read error. The chain links TRBV15 to TRBJ1-1, with D uncertain. Germline values: CDR1 LNHNV, CDR2 YYDKDF (reference sequence). The CDR3 has 13 residues. The CDR3 region is CATSRVPNTGAFF. In DNA form, the CDR3 reads TGTGCCACCAGCAGAGTTCCCAACACTGGAGCTTTCTTT.